Sequencing of this TCR beta chain was carried out in a study of monozygotic twins with cystic fibrosis. The wider study: Roughly 2.8 micrograms of fragmented DNA underwent roughly 15 PCR cycles for library preparation. General study points: Unrelated CF individuals shared fewer identical clonotypes than monozygotic CF twins. Low clonality (median around 0.0095) suggested a mostly naive repertoire. No link emerged between shared CDR3 counts and age, concordance or severity.

Germline lookup yields CDR1 KGHSH and CDR2 LQKENI. The CDR3 length is 11 residues. With 5 bases removed from V and 10 bases from J, the gap between germline ends came to 9 bases. Produced via immunoSEQ multiplex PCR; TCRdb's table is partial and in-frame only. The sample records about 14,000 clones, about 85% being singletons. In the case of this clone: Antigen specificity is unknown.

This clonotype originated in a boy aged 5-17 years with cystic fibrosis. Material for sequencing was blood. V gene TRBV18 combines with J gene TRBJ2-1, with D perhaps matching TRBD2 (6 bases). This CDR3 reads CASSSAGEQFF. Written as DNA, the CDR3 is TGTGCCAGCTCATCTGCGGGGGAGCAGTTCTTC.